This TCR beta chain comes out of a study of spatial heterogeneity in lung cancer. This clonotype occurred a few times. CDR1 is MDHEN, CDR2 SYDVKM, per germline. The V segment lost 3 bases and the J segment 0 bases; nucleotides outside the gene matches: 7. The CDR3 loop spans 16 amino acids. TCRdb called the 5' RACE reads again in MiXCR, with one record for every CDR3 protein. The profile shows 30,000 to 40,000 distinct CDR3 sequences, approximately 3.1% of them singletons. Time point here: sample taken at primary tumor resection. No cells were sorted before sequencing. The whole RNA sequenced was extracted from tumor, nontumor lung or frozen PBMC.

V gene TRBV28 combines with J gene TRBJ2-7; 8 nucleotides match TRBD1. This clonotype was sampled from a male donor with early-stage non-small cell lung cancer. Sequenced here: normal lung tissue next to the tumor, sampled at surgery. The CDR3 is CASSFNRGVTSYEQYF. The CDR3 nucleotides are TGTGCCAGCAGTTTCAACAGGGGGGTGACCTCCTACGAGCAGTACTTC. Full variable domain (rest looked up from reference TRBV28 and TRBJ2-7): DVKVTQSSRYLVKRTGEKVFLECVQDMDHENMFWYRQDPGLGLRLIYFSYDVKMKEKGDIPEGYSVSREKKERFSLILESASTNQTSMYLCASSFNRGVTSYEQYFGPGTRLTVT.